The 22 T cell receptor beta chains below all came from one sample that was sequenced in a study of T cells after yellow fever vaccination. In TCRdb, the 5' RACE reads were re-called with MiXCR into one record per CDR3 protein. The data show about 360,000 distinct CDR3 sequences, 6.2% seen once. The input for sequencing was PBMCs, taken 5 days after the yellow fever booster vaccination. Receptors originate from a man between 25 and 39 years old who received the YFV17D yellow fever vaccine.

This clonotype was detected only a few times. The chain employs TRBV30 and TRBJ1-5; 7 bases agree with TRBD1. The V gene's germline CDR1 is GTSNPN and CDR2 SVGIG (reference sequence). CDR3 length: 14 amino acids. The trim removed 2 bases at V and 1 base at J, leaving 2 bases unmatched. The CDR3, as DNA: TGTGCCTGGAGTCAGACAGGGAGCAATCAGCCCCAGCATTTT. It codes for CAWSQTGSNQPQHF.

This clonotype appeared a few times. J is TRBJ2-1 and V is TRBV5-4; 7 bases align to TRBD1. Trimming at V came to 1 base and at J to 15 bases, leaving 7 bases not matched to a gene. Germline V lookup: CDR1 SGHNT, CDR2 YYREEE (reference sequence). This CDR3 is built from 12 residues. The CDR3 loop reads CASSLKGARWFF. The CDR3 nucleotides read TGTGCCAGCAGCTTGAAGGGGGCGCGGTGGTTCTTC.

This clonotype was seen a handful of times. This rearrangement joins TRBV2 to TRBJ2-5; 7 nucleotides agree with TRBD1. The V gene's germline CDR1 is SNHLY and CDR2 FYNNEI. This CDR3 spans 15 amino acids. Germline trimming cut 11 bases from V and 2 bases from J; bases unmatched to any gene: 14. CDR3: CAGQTGPDPQETQYF. The CDR3 region has the DNA TGTGCCGGACAGACAGGGCCAGATCCGCAAGAGACCCAGTACTTC.

This clonotype was picked up many times. The V and J genes are TRBV6-1 and TRBJ2-7; 9 bases fit TRBD1. The CDR3 covers 19 residues. V gave up 3 bases and J gave up 3 bases; unmatched junction bases: 18. Germline V CDR1 and CDR2: MNHNS, SASEGT. The CDR3 sequence: CASSDEGEGYRGRIYEQYF. As DNA, the CDR3 is TGTGCCAGCAGTGATGAGGGTGAGGGCTACAGGGGGCGCATCTACGAGCAGTACTTC.

This clonotype was seen a handful of times. This chain joins TRBV29-1 and TRBJ1-4; a weak D match, TRBD1 (6 bases). The CDR3 loop spans 13 amino acids. Germline V gives CDR1 SQVTM, CDR2 ANQGSEA. Trimming took off 1 base at V and 12 bases at J, with 15 bases between the two ends. The CDR3 is CSVEAQGKGELFF. The CDR3 DNA sequence: TGCAGCGTTGAAGCACAGGGAAAGGGGGAACTGTTTTTT. The variable domain in full, with the rest retrieved from reference TRBV29-1 and TRBJ1-4, is SAVISQKPSRDICQRGTSLTIQCQVDSQVTMMFWYRQQPGQSLTLIATANQGSEATYESGFVIDKFPISRPNLTFSTLTVSNMSPEDSSIYLCSVEAQGKGELFFGSGTQLSVL.

This clonotype was seen a handful of times. The chain couples TRBV18 to TRBJ1-1; D is ambiguous. The CDR3 is 15 residues long. Germline values: CDR1 KGHSH, CDR2 LQKENI. The V gene lost 6 bases and the J gene lost 5 bases, with 19 bases spanning the gap. CDR3 in DNA: TGTGCCAGCTCCCAAGGATTGGCAGGTAGGACTGAAGCTTTCTTT. Protein product: CASSQGLAGRTEAFF.

This clonotype was observed a handful of times. The rearrangement joins TRBV4-3 to TRBJ2-3; 8 bases are a match to TRBD2. The V segment lost 0 bases and the J segment 3 bases; nucleotides outside the gene matches: 11. Germline V CDR1 and CDR2: LGHNA, YSLEER. CDR3 size: 18 residues. CDR3 region: CASSQDGLASVGTDTQYF. The CDR3 nucleotides are TGCGCCAGCAGCCAAGATGGACTAGCCTCCGTCGGGACAGATACGCAGTATTTT.

The rearrangement links TRBV28 to TRBJ2-1; no definite D call. The CDR3 has 12 residues. Trimming shortened V by 2 bases and J by 8 bases, and 7 bases separated the two germline ends. Germline CDR1 reads MDHEN; CDR2 reads SYDVKM. CDR3 sequence reads: CASSLLEDEQFF. CDR3 in DNA: TGTGCCAGCAGTTTACTAGAGGATGAGCAGTTCTTC.

The table lists this clonotype with many counts. Written as DNA, the CDR3 is TGCAGTGCTAGGATAACTAGCGGGATTTATGACGAGCAGTACTTC. Its translation: CSARITSGIYDEQYF. The chain carries TRBV20-1 and TRBJ2-7; TRBD2 aligns across 10 bases. Trimming at V came to 3 bases and at J to 5 bases, leaving 10 bases not matched to a gene. Germline V gives CDR1 DFQATT, CDR2 SNEGSKA (reference sequence). CDR3 length: 15 amino acids.

This clonotype was found a few times. The chain links TRBV5-1 to TRBJ2-1; 9 bases agree with TRBD2. Germline V lookup: CDR1 SGHRS, CDR2 YFSETQ. V shed 4 bases and J 4 bases; nucleotides not matched to a gene: 12. The CDR3 consists of 17 residues. CDR3 region: CASSLESRTSVYNEQFF. CDR3 DNA sequence: TGCGCCAGCAGCCTTGAAAGTCGGACTAGCGTTTACAATGAGCAGTTCTTC.

This clonotype was detected only a few times. The V and J genes are TRBV19 and TRBJ2-5; 13 bases line up with TRBD2. V shed 4 bases and J 3 bases; nucleotides not matched to a gene: 11. The CDR3 sequence is 18 residues long. Germline V gives CDR1 LNHDA, CDR2 SQIVND (reference sequence). The CDR3 nucleotides read TGTGCCAGTAGTACCGGTCGGACTAGCGGGGGTAGGAAAGAGACCCAGTACTTC. Translating it yields CASSTGRTSGGRKETQYF.

As concerns this clonotype: The conserved closing phenylalanine or tryptophan is absent in this CDR3, likely reflecting a read error. The chain couples TRBV24-1 to TRBJ2-1; weak D call: TRBD2 (6 bases). Trimming took off 1 base at V and 9 bases at J, with 18 bases between the two ends. The CDR3 is 16 residues long. Germline CDR1 and CDR2: KGHDR and SFDVKD. This chain's CDR3 is CATSDFASGGLAEQFL. The CDR3 bases are TGTGCCACCAGTGATTTTGCGAGTGGAGGGCTGGCTGAGCAGTTCTTA.

A few counts support this clonotype. In DNA form, the CDR3 reads TGCAGTGCTAGGACCCCGGGACAGGGCTACGAGCAGTACTTC. It encodes CSARTPGQGYEQYF. J is TRBJ2-7 and V is TRBV20-1; 9 bases line up with TRBD1. Per the germline V gene, CDR1 is DFQATT and CDR2 is SNEGSKA (reference sequence). V was pared by 3 bases and J by 3 bases, with 6 bases of the junction left unmatched. The CDR3 extends over 14 amino acids.

Remarks on this clonotype: One base away lies a much larger clone, so this may be a sequencing read error. The chain couples TRBV6-6 to TRBJ2-1; possibly TRBD1 or TRBD2 for D (6 bases each). The germline V gene has CDR1 MNHNY and CDR2 SVGAGI (reference sequence). The CDR3 has 13 amino acids. The CDR3 sequence is CASSSGGDNKQFF. The CDR3 nucleotides are TGTGCCAGCAGTTCAGGAGGGGACAATAAGCAGTTCTTC.

The J gene is TRBJ1-6, the V gene TRBV20-1, with a weak D call TRBD1 (6 bases). Trimming pared 0 bases from V and 8 bases from J, leaving 14 bases between. Germline V CDR1 and CDR2: DFQATT, SNEGSKA (reference sequence). The CDR3 contains 15 residues. Written as DNA, the CDR3 is TGCAGTGCTAGAGATTGGTACAGGGAGGATTCACCCCTCCACTTT. Its translation is CSARDWYREDSPLHF.

The chain carries TRBV5-5 and TRBJ2-2; 12 nucleotides agree with TRBD1. CDR3 length: 16 amino acids. The germline gives CDR1 SGHKS, CDR2 YYEKEE (reference sequence). Losses at the gene ends were 4 bases for V and 6 bases for J; bases not matched to a gene: 7. CDR3 bases: TGTGCCAGCAGCCAAGGGACAGGGGGCGCTTCCGGGGAGCTGTTTTTT. Amino acids: CASSQGTGGASGELFF.

This clonotype was picked up many times. V usage is TRBV5-1 and J usage is TRBJ2-2; perhaps TRBD1 as D (5 bases). The CDR3 length is 15 residues. CDR1 and CDR2 from the germline V gene are SGHRS and YFSETQ. V lost 7 bases to trimming and J lost 2 bases, with 15 bases between them. In DNA, the CDR3 is TGCGCCAGCGGCCTCGGGCAGGGAAACACCGGGGAGCTGTTTTTT. Protein sequence: CASGLGQGNTGELFF.

This clonotype was seen repeatedly, ten times or more. This chain uses TRBV5-6 with TRBJ2-3, with 8 nucleotides matching TRBD2. Germline values: CDR1 SGHDT, CDR2 YYEEEE. Germline trimming cut 2 bases from V and 11 bases from J; bases unmatched to any gene: 10. This CDR3 region has 14 residues. The CDR3 nucleotides are TGTGCCAGCAGCTTACTAGCGGCTGGGTGGGGGCAGTATTTT. Translation: CASSLLAAGWGQYF.

This clonotype was seen only a few times. The rearrangement links TRBV3-1 to TRBJ2-3; D not resolved. The length of the CDR3 is 15 residues. The germline V gene has CDR1 LGHDT and CDR2 YNNKEL (reference sequence). V was shortened by 2 bases and J by 0 bases, with 9 bases between the two germline ends. In DNA form, the CDR3 reads TGTGCCAGCAGCCAACCGGCAGCTAGCACAGATACGCAGTATTTT. This sequence encodes CASSQPAASTDTQYF.

This clonotype has a handful of counts. This chain links TRBV23-1 with TRBJ2-1; tentatively, D is TRBD2 (6 bases). TRBV23-1 is classed as an ORF, of uncertain function. The CDR3 covers 13 residues. The CDR3 here is CATFGSTNNEQFF. CDR3 DNA sequence: TGCGCAACCTTCGGGAGTACAAACAATGAGCAGTTCTTC.

Ten or more counts support this clonotype. This chain uses TRBV5-1 with TRBJ2-1, with 12 bases matching TRBD1. The CDR3 has 17 amino acids. Germline trimming cut 0 bases from V and 7 bases from J; bases unmatched to any gene: 8. From germline, CDR1 is SGHRS and CDR2 YFSETQ. Written as DNA, the CDR3 is TGCGCCAGCAGCTTGGCAGGTGGGACAGGGGGCATGAATGAGCAGTTCTTC. Its protein is CASSLAGGTGGMNEQFF.

This chain joins TRBV20-1 and TRBJ2-7; no definite D call. V was trimmed by 1 base and J by 4 bases, leaving 11 bases between them. CDR1 DFQATT and CDR2 SNEGSKA come from the germline V gene (reference sequence). The CDR3 spans 13 residues. DNA for the CDR3: TGCAGTGCTAGAGGGCCGCTGGGATACGAGCAGTACTTC. Encoded protein: CSARGPLGYEQYF.